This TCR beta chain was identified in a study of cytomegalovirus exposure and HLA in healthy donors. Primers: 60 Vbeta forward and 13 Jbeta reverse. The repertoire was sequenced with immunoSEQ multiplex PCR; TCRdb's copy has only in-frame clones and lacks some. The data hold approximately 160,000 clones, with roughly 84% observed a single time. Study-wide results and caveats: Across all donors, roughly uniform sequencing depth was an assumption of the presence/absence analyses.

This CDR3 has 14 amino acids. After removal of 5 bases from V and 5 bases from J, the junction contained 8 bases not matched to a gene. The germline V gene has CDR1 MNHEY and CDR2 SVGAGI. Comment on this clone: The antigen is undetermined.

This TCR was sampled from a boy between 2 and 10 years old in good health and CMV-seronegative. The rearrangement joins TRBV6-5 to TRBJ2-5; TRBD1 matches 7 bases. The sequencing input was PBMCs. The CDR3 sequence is CASSRQGVIETQYF. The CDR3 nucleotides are TGTGCCAGCAGTAGGCAGGGGGTTATCGAGACCCAGTACTTC.